The clone carrying this T cell receptor (beta chain) showed up just once. Its antigen is still unknown. The CDR3 covers 15 residues. The germline V gene encodes CDR1 SGHRS and CDR2 YFSETQ. V gave up 2 bases and J gave up 3 bases; unmatched junction bases: 7. Lesional scalp punch biopsies and peripheral blood came from alopecia areata patients. This sample stems from a study of CD8+ T cells in alopecia areata. Across the study: At a dose of 5 to 10 mg twice daily, oral tofacitinib was given to treated patients. Tofacitinib administration persisted for 6 to 18 months, succeeded by 6 months off drug. Whole-study findings and limits: Researchers report lesional scalp, most notably alopecia totalis/universalis, outstripped normal scalp in clonality. Although TCR sharing was seen in mice, sharing across patients was less clear, possibly for HLA-related reasons.

Extraction of RNA preceded its reverse transcription into cDNA, which served as the sequencing template. The method was immunoSEQ multiplex PCR; TCRdb's version includes in-frame clones alone and lacks a portion of them. In the table there are roughly 6,900 clones, about 67% of which are singletons. The receptor's source is a human donor with alopecia areata. Sequencing was performed on skin, taken at week 0. The rearrangement joins TRBV5-1 to TRBJ1-2; the match to TRBD1 covers 7 bases. CDR3 region: CASSLQGRRDYGYTF. DNA for the CDR3: TGCGCCAGCAGCTTACAGGGGCGGAGGGACTATGGCTACACCTTC.